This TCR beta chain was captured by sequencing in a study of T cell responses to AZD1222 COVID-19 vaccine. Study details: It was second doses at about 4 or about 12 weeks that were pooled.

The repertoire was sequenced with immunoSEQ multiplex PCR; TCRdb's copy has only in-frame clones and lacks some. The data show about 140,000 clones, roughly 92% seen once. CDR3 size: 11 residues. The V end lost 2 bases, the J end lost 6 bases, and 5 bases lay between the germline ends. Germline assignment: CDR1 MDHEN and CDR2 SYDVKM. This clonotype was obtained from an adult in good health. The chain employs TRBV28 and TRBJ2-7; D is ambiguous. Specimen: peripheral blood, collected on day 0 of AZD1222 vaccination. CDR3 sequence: CASSLGGEQYF. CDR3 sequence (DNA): TGTGCCAGCAGTTTAGGCGGCGAGCAGTACTTC.